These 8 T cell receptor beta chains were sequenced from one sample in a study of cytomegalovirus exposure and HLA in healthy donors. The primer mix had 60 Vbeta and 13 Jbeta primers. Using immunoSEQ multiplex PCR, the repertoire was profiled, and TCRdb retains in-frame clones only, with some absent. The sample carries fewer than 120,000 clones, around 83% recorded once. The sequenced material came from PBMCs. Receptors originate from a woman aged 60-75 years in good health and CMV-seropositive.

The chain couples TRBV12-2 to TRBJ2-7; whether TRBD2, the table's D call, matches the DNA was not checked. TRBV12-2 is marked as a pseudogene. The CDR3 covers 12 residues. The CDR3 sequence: CASRCRLDEQYF. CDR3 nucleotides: TGTGCAAGTCGCTGTAGACTAGACGAGCAGTACTTC.

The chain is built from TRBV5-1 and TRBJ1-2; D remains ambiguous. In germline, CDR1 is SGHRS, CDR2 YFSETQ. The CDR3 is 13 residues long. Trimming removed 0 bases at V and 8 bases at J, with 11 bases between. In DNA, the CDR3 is TGCGCCAGCAGCTTGGACAGACGGTCGGGCTACACCTTC. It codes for CASSLDRRSGYTF.

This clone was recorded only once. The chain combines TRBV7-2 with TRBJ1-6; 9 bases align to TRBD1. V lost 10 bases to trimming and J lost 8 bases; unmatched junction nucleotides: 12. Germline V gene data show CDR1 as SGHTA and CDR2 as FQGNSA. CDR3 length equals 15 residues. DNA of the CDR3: TGTGCCACCTCGAGGGGGACAGGGTCATATTCACCCCTCCACTTT. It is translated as CATSRGTGSYSPLHF. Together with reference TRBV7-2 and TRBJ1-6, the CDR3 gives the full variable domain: GAGVSQSPSNKVTEKGKDVELRCDPISGHTALYWYRQSLGQGLEFLIYFQGNSAPDKSGLPSDRFSAERTGGSVSTLTIQRTQQEDSAVYLCATSRGTGSYSPLHFGNGTRLTVT.

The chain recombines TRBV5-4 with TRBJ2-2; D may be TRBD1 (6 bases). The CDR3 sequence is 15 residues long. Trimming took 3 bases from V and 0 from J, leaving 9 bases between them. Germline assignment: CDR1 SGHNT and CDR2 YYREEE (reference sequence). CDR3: CASSYTGSNTGELFF. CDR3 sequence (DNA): TGTGCCAGCAGCTATACAGGGTCGAACACCGGGGAGCTGTTTTTT.

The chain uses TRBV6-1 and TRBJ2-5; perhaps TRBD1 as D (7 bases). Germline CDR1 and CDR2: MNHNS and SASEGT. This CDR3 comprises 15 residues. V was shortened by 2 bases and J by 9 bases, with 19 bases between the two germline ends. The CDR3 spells CASSESGDSAVAQYF. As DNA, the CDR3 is TGTGCCAGCAGTGAATCGGGGGACAGCGCGGTGGCCCAGTACTTC.

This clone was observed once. CDR3 sequence (DNA): TGTGCCAGCAGCCCGGGACTAGCCGCAGCCTACGAGCAGTACTTC. Its translation is CASSPGLAAAYEQYF. The chain carries TRBV7-3 and TRBJ2-7; TRBD2 agrees at 9 bases. The CDR3 has 15 residues. Germline loops: CDR1 SGHTA, CDR2 FQGTGA. V gave up 5 bases and J gave up 2 bases; unmatched junction bases: 7.

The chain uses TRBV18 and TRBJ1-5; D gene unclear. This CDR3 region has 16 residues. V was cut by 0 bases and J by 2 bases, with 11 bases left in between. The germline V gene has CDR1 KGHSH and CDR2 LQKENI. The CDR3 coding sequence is TGTGCCAGCTCACCACCGTTATCTAGAGGCAATCAGCCCCAGCATTTT. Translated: CASSPPLSRGNQPQHF.

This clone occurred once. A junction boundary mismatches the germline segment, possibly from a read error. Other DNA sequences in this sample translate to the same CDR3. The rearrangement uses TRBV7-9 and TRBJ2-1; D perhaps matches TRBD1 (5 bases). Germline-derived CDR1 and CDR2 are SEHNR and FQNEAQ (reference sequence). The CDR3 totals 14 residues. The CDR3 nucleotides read TGTGCTAGCAGCTTAGAAGGGGTTCCCAGAGAGCAGTTCTTC. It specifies CASSLEGVPREQFF.